This T cell receptor (beta chain) was identified during a study of T cells expressing NK-cell markers. TCRdb reprocessed the 5' RACE reads and stores each CDR3 protein as one record, lacking DNA. The table for this sample gives 550,000 or so distinct CDR3 sequences. Germline V gives CDR1 LGHNA, CDR2 YNFKEQ. This CDR3 region has 14 residues. This clonotype originated in a man aged 18 to 29 in good health. J is TRBJ2-1 and V is TRBV4-2. The source material was blood T cells: a sorted CD56 or NKG2C T cell subset, CD4+ or CD8+ T cells, or bulk PBMC T cells (not recorded which). Here the CDR3 reads CASSQERSNNEQFF.